Shown below are 27 T cell receptor beta chains from a single sample sequenced in a study of cytomegalovirus exposure and HLA in healthy donors. PCR was performed using 60 Vbeta and 13 Jbeta primers. The table came from immunoSEQ multiplex PCR; TCRdb's copy has only in-frame clones and leaves some out. The repertoire holds about 140,000 clones, with approximately 60% as singletons. The sequenced sample was PBMCs. The source is a woman in her thirties or forties in good health and CMV-seronegative.

The chain employs TRBV29-1 and TRBJ2-3; tentative D call: TRBD2 (5 bases). From germline, CDR1 is SQVTM and CDR2 ANQGSEA. This CDR3 is built from 13 residues. V was trimmed by 2 bases and J by 5 bases, leaving 11 bases between them. The CDR3 DNA reads as TGCAGCGTTGAACGAGGGATGGTAGATACGCAGTATTTT. Encoded protein: CSVERGMVDTQYF.

This clone was observed a few times. The chain uses TRBV4-1 and TRBJ2-5; 10 nucleotides agree with TRBD2. The J call may be faulty, since TRBJ2-7 better matches the DNA end. Germline CDR1 MGHRA, CDR2 YSYEKL. This CDR3 spans 16 amino acids. The CDR3 is CASSQVGLAVSYEQYF. The CDR3, as DNA: TGCGCCAGCAGCCAAGTCGGACTAGCGGTATCCTACGAGCAGTACTTC.

This chain connects TRBV20-1 to TRBJ2-6; D gene unclear. Germline CDR1 reads DFQATT; CDR2 reads SNEGSKA (reference sequence). The CDR3 sequence is 11 residues long. Trimming took 7 bases from V and 4 from J, leaving 5 bases between them. CDR3 in DNA: TGCAGTGGGCCGGGGGCCAACGTCCTGACTTTC. Translation gives CSGPGANVLTF.

J is TRBJ2-7 and V is TRBV9; D call uncertain. Germline CDR1 reads SGDLS; CDR2 reads YYNGEE. V was pared by 2 bases and J by 2 bases, with 11 bases between. The CDR3 has 14 amino acids. The CDR3 DNA is TGTGCCAGCAGCGTCGGTTCCTCTCCCTACGAGCAGTACTTC. It yields the protein CASSVGSSPYEQYF.

This chain uses TRBV5-1 with TRBJ2-3; 16 nucleotides line up with TRBD2. V was clipped by 0 bases and J by 1 base; unmatched bases: 2. Germline loops: CDR1 SGHRS, CDR2 YFSETQ. This CDR3 region has 18 residues. CDR3 sequence: CASSLVGLAGGRTDTQYF. The CDR3 bases are TGCGCCAGCAGCTTGGTGGGACTAGCGGGGGGGCGCACAGATACGCAGTATTTT.

In its sample, this clone was seen once. The genes are TRBV5-1 and TRBJ1-2; the match to TRBD1 covers 7 bases. The CDR3 extends over 15 amino acids. The V and J ends lost 4 bases and 7 bases, in that order; junction bases with no gene match: 13. Germline CDR1 and CDR2: SGHRS and YFSETQ. The DNA for the CDR3 is TGCGCCAGCAGCCTCCGACAGGGCGGGTCGTCTGGCTACACCTTC. The encoded protein is CASSLRQGGSSGYTF. Looking up the rest from reference TRBV5-1 and TRBJ1-2 gives the full variable domain: KAGVTQTPRYLIKTRGQQVTLSCSPISGHRSVSWYQQTPGQGLQFLFEYFSETQRNKGNFPGRFSGRQFSNSRSEMNVSTLELGDSALYLCASSLRQGGSSGYTFGSGTRLTVV.

The chain recombines TRBV6-1 with TRBJ1-2, with TRBD1 identical over 7 bases. This CDR3 comprises 13 residues. V lost 2 bases to trimming and J lost 3 bases; unmatched junction nucleotides: 0. CDR1 and CDR2 from the germline V gene are MNHNS and SASEGT. The CDR3 loop reads CASSETGDYGYTF. The CDR3 DNA is TGTGCCAGCAGTGAAACAGGGGACTATGGCTACACCTTC.

This chain joins TRBV7-9 and TRBJ1-1, with 9 bases identical to TRBD1. The CDR3 extends over 18 amino acids. Trimming cost V 6 bases and J 0 bases; bases outside gene matches: 14. Per germline, CDR1 SEHNR and CDR2 FQNEAQ (reference sequence). The chain's CDR3 is CASSSPGQGRSMNTEAFF. Written as DNA, the CDR3 is TGTGCCAGCAGTTCTCCGGGACAGGGCCGTAGCATGAACACTGAAGCTTTCTTT.

The chain is built from TRBV2 and TRBJ1-6; D possibly corresponds to TRBD1 (5 bases). Trimming stripped 6 bases from V and 11 bases from J, with 20 bases between. The V gene's germline CDR1 is SNHLY and CDR2 FYNNEI. This CDR3 spans 15 amino acids. The CDR3 DNA sequence: TGTGCCAGCAGCGCCGGGGGAGTTCTGGGAGCACCCCTCCACTTT. Amino acids: CASSAGGVLGAPLHF.

The chain combines TRBV27 with TRBJ1-6; 8 positions agree with TRBD1. This CDR3 spans 21 amino acids. J gave up 7 bases and V 6 bases, and 26 bases lay outside the gene matches. CDR1 is MNHEY and CDR2 is SMNVEV in the germline V gene (reference sequence). CDR3 in amino acids: CASSSQGATGLVSTRNSPLHF. CDR3 DNA sequence: TGTGCCAGCAGCTCCCAGGGGGCGACGGGATTAGTCTCCACGCGGAATTCACCCCTCCACTTT.

The CDR3, as DNA: TGTGCCAGCAGTTACTCATCAGGAACCCCCTACGAGCAGTACTTC. Encoded protein: CASSYSSGTPYEQYF. The chain links TRBV6-6 to TRBJ2-7; D ambiguous. In germline, CDR1 is MNHNY, CDR2 SVGAGI (reference sequence). There are 15 residues in the CDR3. V dropped 0 bases and J dropped 2 bases, with 11 bases sitting between them.

The V call is TRBV19, the J call TRBJ1-1; no clear D. V was trimmed by 3 bases and J by 4 bases, leaving 9 bases between them. Germline V gene sequence: CDR1 LNHDA, CDR2 SQIVND (reference sequence). There are 13 residues in the CDR3. The CDR3: CASSMGLGTEAFF. The CDR3 DNA follows: TGTGCCAGTAGTATGGGCCTTGGCACTGAAGCTTTCTTT.

V gene TRBV19 combines with J gene TRBJ2-1, with a weak D call TRBD2 (6 bases). Germline CDR1 is LNHDA and CDR2 is SQIVND (reference sequence). The germline V and J ends were trimmed by 3 bases and 4 bases, with 7 bases remaining between them. The CDR3 has 13 amino acids. CDR3: CASSIRGYNEQFF. The CDR3 DNA reads TGTGCCAGTAGTATCCGGGGGTACAATGAGCAGTTCTTC.

This clone was recorded a few times. The chain carries TRBV5-6 and TRBJ1-4; D possibly corresponds to TRBD1 (5 bases). Germline CDR1 SGHDT, CDR2 YYEEEE. The CDR3 spans 13 residues. The germline V and J ends were trimmed by 3 bases and 4 bases, with 7 bases remaining between them. The DNA of the CDR3 is TGTGCCAGCAGCTGGACACATAATGAAAAACTGTTTTTT. It is translated as CASSWTHNEKLFF.

This clone was found once. This sequence joins TRBV7-9 and TRBJ1-6; the match to TRBD1 covers 8 bases. From germline, CDR1 is SEHNR and CDR2 FQNEAQ (reference sequence). The CDR3 is made up of 17 amino acids. V lost 5 bases, J lost 0 bases, and 6 bases stayed unmatched. CDR3 amino acids: CASSAGQVTSYNSPLHF. As DNA, the CDR3 is TGTGCCAGCAGCGCGGGACAGGTCACCTCCTATAATTCACCCCTCCACTTT.

The DNA of the CDR3 is TGTGCCAGCAGACCACAGGGAGATTATGGCTACACCTTC. This sequence encodes CASRPQGDYGYTF. The chain has TRBV7-2 and TRBJ1-2; D possibly corresponds to TRBD1 (6 bases). The V gene lost 6 bases and the J gene lost 5 bases, with 13 bases spanning the gap. The CDR3 contains 13 residues. Germline CDR1 SGHTA, CDR2 FQGNSA.

This chain links TRBV4-3 with TRBJ1-2; D not resolved. Germline CDR1 reads LGHNA; CDR2 reads YSLEER. The V end was cut by 1 base, the J end by 2 bases, with 14 bases between. CDR3 length equals 16 residues. Here the CDR3 reads CASSQGPTRLNYGYTF. Written as DNA, the CDR3 is TGCGCCAGCAGCCAAGGGCCGACGCGGCTCAACTATGGCTACACCTTC.

The chain recombines TRBV5-5 with TRBJ2-7; 11 nucleotides match TRBD2. This CDR3 is 15 amino acids long. CDR1 is SGHKS, CDR2 YYEKEE, per germline (reference sequence). The junction had 6 bases not matched to a gene; V was cut back by 5 bases and J by 2 bases. CDR3 DNA: TGTGCCAGCAGTCTGACTAGCGGGGCAGCCTACGAGCAGTACTTC. Translation gives CASSLTSGAAYEQYF.

Only a few counts were recorded for this clone. The V call is TRBV6-5, the J call TRBJ1-5; a weak D match, TRBD1 (5 bases). Per germline, CDR1 MNHEY and CDR2 SVGAGI. V was cut by 5 bases and J by 6 bases, with 11 bases left in between. This CDR3 comprises 13 residues. This CDR3 is CASSAGISQPQHF. CDR3 DNA sequence: TGTGCCAGCAGTGCAGGGATCAGTCAGCCCCAGCATTTT.

The chain uses TRBV5-1 and TRBJ2-7, with D possibly being TRBD2 (5 bases). Looked up from germline, CDR1 is SGHRS and CDR2 is YFSETQ. CDR3 length: 16 residues. Trimming cost V 2 bases and J 2 bases, with 17 bases left between them. The CDR3 sequence: CASSFGEGRPTYEQYF. Written as DNA, the CDR3 is TGCGCCAGCAGCTTCGGTGAGGGCCGACCAACCTACGAGCAGTACTTC.

This clone has only a few counts. The V call is TRBV7-3, the J call TRBJ2-6, with no clear D. The CDR3 totals 18 residues. Trimming removed 0 bases from V and 0 bases from J, with 12 bases in between. CDR1 and CDR2 from the germline V gene are SGHTA and FQGTGA. In DNA form, the CDR3 reads TGTGCCAGCAGCTTAACGGGCACGGTGAACTCTGGGGCCAACGTCCTGACTTTC. Translated: CASSLTGTVNSGANVLTF.

The chain combines TRBV28 with TRBJ2-2; D remains unclear. CDR3 length: 14 amino acids. V lost 6 bases and J lost 1, with 9 bases in between. Germline V CDR1 and CDR2: MDHEN, SYDVKM. CDR3 region: CASRVAENTGELFF. The CDR3, as DNA: TGTGCCAGCAGGGTTGCGGAGAACACCGGGGAGCTGTTTTTT.

The J gene is TRBJ1-5, the V gene TRBV7-7; D is ambiguous. CDR1 and CDR2 (germline): SSHAT, FNYEAQ (reference sequence). V lost 2 bases, J lost 7 bases, and 3 bases lay in between. The CDR3 totals 11 residues. The CDR3 here is CASSLQQPQHF. The CDR3 nucleotides read TGTGCCAGCAGCTTACAACAGCCCCAGCATTTT.

The table lists this clone with a few counts. The chain carries TRBV11-2 and TRBJ1-2, with 9 nucleotides matching TRBD1. This CDR3 region has 14 residues. Germline-derived CDR1 and CDR2 are SGHAT and FQNNGV. V was pared by 4 bases and J by 6 bases, with 6 bases of the junction left unmatched. The CDR3: CASSSNRGLNGYTF. For the CDR3, the DNA is TGTGCCAGCAGCTCTAACAGGGGGCTGAATGGCTACACCTTC.

This chain connects TRBV19 to TRBJ1-2; perhaps TRBD1 as D (5 bases). This CDR3 is 14 amino acids long. CDR1 and CDR2 from the germline V gene are LNHDA and SQIVND (reference sequence). The V and J ends lost 3 bases and 4 bases respectively, with 12 bases between them. The CDR3 loop is CASSITDRVYGYTF. The CDR3 DNA reads as TGTGCCAGTAGTATCACCGACAGAGTCTATGGCTACACCTTC.

The rearrangement links TRBV25-1 to TRBJ1-2; possible D gene TRBD1, 6 bases. Germline assignment: CDR1 MGHDK and CDR2 SYGVNS. V dropped 6 bases and J dropped 3 bases, with 8 bases sitting between them. This CDR3 has 12 residues. As DNA, the CDR3 is TGTGCCAGCAGGGACAGCCACTATGGCTACACCTTC. This encodes CASRDSHYGYTF.

The chain has TRBV5-6 and TRBJ2-7; TRBD1 is a possible D gene (7 bases). Germline V CDR1 and CDR2: SGHDT, YYEEEE. The CDR3 extends over 12 amino acids. Trimming left V 2 bases short and J 6 bases short, with 9 bases between. CDR3 loop: CASSFQGGEQYF. CDR3 nucleotides: TGTGCCAGCAGCTTCCAGGGGGGCGAGCAGTACTTC.